The entry below describes one T cell receptor (beta chain). The antigen is not known. From germline, CDR1 is SGHTA and CDR2 FQGNSA. V dropped 9 bases and J dropped 1 base, with 27 bases sitting between them. This CDR3 is 19 amino acids long. The sample comes from a study of blood T cells in healthy people across ages. Overall study findings and caveats: Possibly confounding the expanded clonotype changes was the fact that donor CMV status was unknown.

Through a sample-barcoded 5' primer and a J-beta primer mix, a second PCR was run for about 7 to 12 cycles. TCRdb reprocessed the 5' RACE reads with MiXCR, giving one entry per CDR3 protein. The sample contains around 1,000,000 distinct CDR3 sequences, approximately 25% of which appear only once. These data were also filed under a second study, of T cells of mothers and their children.

The rearrangement joins TRBV7-2 to TRBJ2-2; no clear D gene. Specimen: blood. This TCR was recovered from a girl between 2 and 10 years old in good health. The CDR3 bases are TGTGCCAGTGTACGCCGGGCTCCTACACAGATATTGAACACCGGGGAGCTGTTTTTT. Its protein is CASVRRAPTQILNTGELFF.